This TCR beta chain was identified in a study of PD-L1 blockade in urothelial cancer. The CDR3 sequence is 14 residues long. J gave up 9 bases and V 3 bases, and 4 bases lay outside the gene matches. Germline V CDR1 and CDR2: SGHAT, FQNNGV. Time point in this sample: pretreatment peripheral blood. Using immunoSEQ multiplex PCR, the repertoire was profiled, and TCRdb retains in-frame clones only, with some absent. This table has roughly 47,000 clones, 79% appearing once. This chain joins TRBV11-2 and TRBJ1-3, with 11 positions matching TRBD1. The TCR comes from a man between 65 and 79 years old with urothelial cancer. The starting material was PBMCs, obtained around atezolizumab (anti-PD-L1) treatment. CDR3 in amino acids: CASSLDRGHSTIYF. The CDR3, as DNA: TGTGCCAGCAGCTTGGACAGGGGGCATTCCACCATATATTTT. The full variable domain, its missing parts supplied by reference TRBV11-2 and TRBJ1-3, is EAGVAQSPRYKIIEKRQSVAFWCNPISGHATLYWYQQILGQGPKLLIQFQNNGVVDDSQLPKDRFSAERLKGVDSTLKIQPAKLEDSAVYLCASSLDRGHSTIYFGEGSWLTVV.